This T cell receptor (beta chain) was profiled in a study of response to subunit inactivated influenza vaccine. This clonotype came up a few times. Germline V lookup: CDR1 SGHTA, CDR2 FQGNSA. Trimming left V 5 bases short and J 1 base short, with 13 bases between. The CDR3 is 15 residues long. TCRdb independently ran MiXCR on the RT-PCR reads; one entry per CDR3 protein. The sample shows about 530,000 distinct CDR3 sequences, approximately 12% of them seen only once. The chain links TRBV7-2 to TRBJ2-3, with D perhaps matching TRBD1 (5 bases). Sample: PBMCs from blood, taken on the day of vaccination. The sequence was obtained from a man in his fifties or sixties who received an inactivated influenza vaccine. The CDR3 DNA is TGTGCCAGCAGCCAGGGTCAAGGTCGCACAGATACGCAGTATTTT. It specifies CASSQGQGRTDTQYF.